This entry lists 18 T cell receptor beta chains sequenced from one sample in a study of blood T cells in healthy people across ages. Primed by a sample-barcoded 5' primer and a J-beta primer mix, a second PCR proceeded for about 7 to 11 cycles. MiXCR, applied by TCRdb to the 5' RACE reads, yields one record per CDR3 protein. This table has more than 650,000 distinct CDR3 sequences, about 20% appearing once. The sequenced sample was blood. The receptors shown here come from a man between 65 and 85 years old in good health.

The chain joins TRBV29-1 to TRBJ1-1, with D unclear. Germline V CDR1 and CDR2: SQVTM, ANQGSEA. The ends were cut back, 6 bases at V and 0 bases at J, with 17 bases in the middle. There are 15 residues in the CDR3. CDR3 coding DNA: TGCAGCGTAACCCGGTCTCGAGCTATGAACACTGAAGCTTTCTTT. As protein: CSVTRSRAMNTEAFF.

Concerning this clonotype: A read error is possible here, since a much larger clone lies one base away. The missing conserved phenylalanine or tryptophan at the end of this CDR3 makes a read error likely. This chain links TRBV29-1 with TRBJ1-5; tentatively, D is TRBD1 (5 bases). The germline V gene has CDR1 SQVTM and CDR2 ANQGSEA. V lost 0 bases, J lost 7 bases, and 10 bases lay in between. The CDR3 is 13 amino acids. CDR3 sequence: CSVEEDTGQPQHL. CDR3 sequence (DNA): TGCAGCGTTGAAGAGGACACTGGCCAGCCCCAGCATTTA.

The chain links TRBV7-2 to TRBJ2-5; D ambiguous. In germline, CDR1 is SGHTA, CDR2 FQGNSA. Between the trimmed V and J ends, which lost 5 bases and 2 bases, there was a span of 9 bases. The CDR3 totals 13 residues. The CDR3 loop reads CASSPPPQETQYF. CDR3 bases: TGTGCCAGCAGCCCGCCACCTCAAGAGACCCAGTACTTC. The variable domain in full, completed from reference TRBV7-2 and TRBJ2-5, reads GAGVSQSPSNKVTEKGKDVELRCDPISGHTALYWYRQSLGQGLEFLIYFQGNSAPDKSGLPSDRFSAERTGGSVSTLTIQRTQQEDSAVYLCASSPPPQETQYFGPGTRLLVL.

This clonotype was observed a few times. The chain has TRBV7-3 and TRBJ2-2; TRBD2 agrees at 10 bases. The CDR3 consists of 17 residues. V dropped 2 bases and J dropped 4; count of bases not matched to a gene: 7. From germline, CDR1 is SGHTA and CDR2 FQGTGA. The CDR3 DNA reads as TGTGCCAGCAGCTTAGCTAGCGGGAGTTCGGGCACCGGGGAGCTGTTTTTT. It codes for CASSLASGSSGTGELFF.

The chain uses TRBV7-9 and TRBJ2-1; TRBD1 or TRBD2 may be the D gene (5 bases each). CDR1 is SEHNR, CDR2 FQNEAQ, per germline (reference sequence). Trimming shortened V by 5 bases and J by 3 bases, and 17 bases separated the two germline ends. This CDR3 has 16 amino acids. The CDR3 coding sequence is TGTGCCAGCAGCCCGGAGCGGAAGGGGCACTACAATGAGCAGTTCTTC. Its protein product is CASSPERKGHYNEQFF.

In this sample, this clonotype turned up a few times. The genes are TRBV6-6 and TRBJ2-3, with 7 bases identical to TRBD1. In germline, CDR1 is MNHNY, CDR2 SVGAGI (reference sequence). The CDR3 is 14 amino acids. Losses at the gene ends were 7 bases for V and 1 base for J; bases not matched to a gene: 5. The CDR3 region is CASNPGQGTDTQYF. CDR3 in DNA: TGTGCCAGCAACCCCGGACAGGGCACAGATACGCAGTATTTT.

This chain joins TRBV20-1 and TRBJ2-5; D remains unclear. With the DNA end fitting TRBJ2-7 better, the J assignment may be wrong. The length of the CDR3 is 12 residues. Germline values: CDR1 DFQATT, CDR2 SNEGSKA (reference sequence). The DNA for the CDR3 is TGCAGTGCTAGGGACGCCGTTTTCGAGCAGTACGTC. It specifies CSARDAVFEQYV.

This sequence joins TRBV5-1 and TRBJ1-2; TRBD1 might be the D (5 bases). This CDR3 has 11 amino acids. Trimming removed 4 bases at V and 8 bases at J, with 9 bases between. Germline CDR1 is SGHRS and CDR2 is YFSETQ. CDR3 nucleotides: TGCGCCAGCAGCCAGGAGGGGGGCTACACCTTC. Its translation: CASSQEGGYTF.

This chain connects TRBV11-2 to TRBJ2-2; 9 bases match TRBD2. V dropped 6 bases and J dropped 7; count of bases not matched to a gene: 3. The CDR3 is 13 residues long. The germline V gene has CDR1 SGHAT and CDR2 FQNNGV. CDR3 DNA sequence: TGTGCCAGCAGGGAAGCGGGGGGCGGGGAGCTGTTTTTT. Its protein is CASREAGGGELFF.

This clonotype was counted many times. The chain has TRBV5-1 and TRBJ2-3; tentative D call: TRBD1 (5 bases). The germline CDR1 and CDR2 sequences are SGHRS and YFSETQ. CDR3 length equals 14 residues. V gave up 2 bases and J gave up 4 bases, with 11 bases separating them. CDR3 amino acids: CASSFAGFADTQYF. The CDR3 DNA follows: TGCGCCAGCAGCTTTGCAGGGTTTGCAGATACGCAGTATTTT.

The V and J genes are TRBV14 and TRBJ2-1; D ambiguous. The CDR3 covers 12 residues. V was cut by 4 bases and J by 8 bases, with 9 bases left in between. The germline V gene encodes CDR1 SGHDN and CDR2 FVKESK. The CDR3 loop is CASSLVIHEQFF. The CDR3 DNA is TGTGCCAGCAGCCTGGTTATCCATGAGCAGTTCTTC.

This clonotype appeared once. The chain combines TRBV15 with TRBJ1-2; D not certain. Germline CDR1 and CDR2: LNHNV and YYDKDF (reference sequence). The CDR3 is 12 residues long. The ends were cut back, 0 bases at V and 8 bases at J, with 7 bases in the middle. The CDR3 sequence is CATSRDLGGYTF. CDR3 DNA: TGTGCCACCAGCAGAGATCTGGGCGGCTACACCTTC.

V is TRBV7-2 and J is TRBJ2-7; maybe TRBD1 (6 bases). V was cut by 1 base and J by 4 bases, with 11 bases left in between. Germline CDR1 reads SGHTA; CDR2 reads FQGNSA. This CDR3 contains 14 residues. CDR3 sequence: CASSLGGRIYEQYF. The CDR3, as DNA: TGTGCCAGCAGCTTAGGGGGGCGCATATACGAGCAGTACTTC.

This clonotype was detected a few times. The CDR3 DNA reads TGTGCCAGCAACTGGGGAGGTTCTAATGAAAAACTGTTTTTT. Amino acids: CASNWGGSNEKLFF. V usage is TRBV28 and J usage is TRBJ1-4; D unresolved. This CDR3 is 14 amino acids long. The V end lost 7 bases, the J end lost 3 bases, and 12 bases lay between the germline ends. The germline CDR1 and CDR2 sequences are MDHEN and SYDVKM. Using reference TRBV28 and TRBJ1-4 for the parts outside the CDR3, the full variable domain is DVKVTQSSRYLVKRTGEKVFLECVQDMDHENMFWYRQDPGLGLRLIYFSYDVKMKEKGDIPEGYSVSREKKERFSLILESASTNQTSMYLCASNWGGSNEKLFFGSGTQLSVL.

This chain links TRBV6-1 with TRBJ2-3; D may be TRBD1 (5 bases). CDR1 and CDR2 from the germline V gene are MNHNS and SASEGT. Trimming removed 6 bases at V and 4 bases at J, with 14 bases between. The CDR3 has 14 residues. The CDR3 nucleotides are TGTGCCAGCAGGCCCCAGCCAGGGTCAGATACGCAGTATTTT. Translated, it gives CASRPQPGSDTQYF.

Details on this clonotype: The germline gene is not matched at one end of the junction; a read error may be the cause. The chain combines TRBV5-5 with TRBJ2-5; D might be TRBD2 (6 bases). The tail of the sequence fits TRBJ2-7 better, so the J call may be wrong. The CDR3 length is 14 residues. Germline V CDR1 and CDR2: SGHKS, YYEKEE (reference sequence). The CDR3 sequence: CANSLGIAEHEQYF. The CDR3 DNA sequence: TGTGCCAACAGCTTGGGAATAGCGGAGCACGAGCAGTACTTC.

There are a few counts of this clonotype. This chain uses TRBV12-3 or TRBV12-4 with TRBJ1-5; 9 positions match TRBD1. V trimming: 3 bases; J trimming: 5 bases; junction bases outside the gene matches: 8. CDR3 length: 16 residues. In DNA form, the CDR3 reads TGTGCCAGCAGTTTCCGCCCAGGGACAGGGTATCAGCCCCAGCATTTT. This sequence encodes CASSFRPGTGYQPQHF.

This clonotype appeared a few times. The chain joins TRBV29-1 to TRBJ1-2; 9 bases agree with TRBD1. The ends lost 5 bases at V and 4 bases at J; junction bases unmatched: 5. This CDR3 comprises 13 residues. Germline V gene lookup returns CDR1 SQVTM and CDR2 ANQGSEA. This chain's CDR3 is CSVNRGQGYGYTF. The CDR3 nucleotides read TGCAGCGTTAATAGGGGACAGGGCTATGGCTACACCTTC.